This TCR beta chain was found in a study of T cells in localized non-small cell lung cancer (dated by TCRdb to 2020 to 2022). Looking at the study overall: The study examined T cell repertoires in 200 to 300 patients with early-stage NSCLC and compared tumors with uninvolved tumor-adjacent lungs. The cohort comprised 236 treatment-naïve NSCLC patients with resected, localized lung tumors. A mean age of around 66 years was recorded for the NSCLC patients, of whom more than 120 were male and about a hundred were female.

TCR beta CDR3 regions were sequenced from DNA using the immunoSEQ Assay. On the study's bioinformatics: T cell density was computed as TCR beta template counts normalized to usable DNA estimated by amplifying housekeeping genes. Using the preseqR package, richness was estimated by extrapolating to 120,000 templates for tissue samples and 400,000 templates for PBMC samples. Clonality was calculated as one minus Pielou's evenness. Tissue-enriched TCRs were identified through differential abundance testing performed on productive amino-acid clonotypes, with a minimum total count of 5 and an alpha of 0.1. Repertoire overlap between compartments was quantified with the Jaccard Index and Morisita Overlap Index. TCR beta CDR3s were clustered by GLIPH together with public tetramer-defined viral CDR3s, and at least three viral sequences plus V-gene enrichment were required for viral motifs. TCRdb stores this immuneACCESS table with in-frame sequences only. Part of the clones is absent; in the studies checked, under half of the shortfall reflects unresolved V genes, and no reason is known for the rest. The V and J calls and clone size are taken from that table; D and trimming were inferred from the DNA. In all, the sample holds about 91,000 clones, and around 90% of those were seen once. Roughly 15% of the sample comes from the top ten.

General conclusions and limits of the study: Because of the exploratory design, TCR variables were selected using unadjusted p-values without false-discovery rate correction. Because multi-region tumor sequencing was not done, intratumor heterogeneity could not be ruled out. Higher T cell density in blood was associated with longer overall survival, whereas higher clonality in adjacent lung was associated with shorter survival. Uninvolved tumor-adjacent lung showed the highest T cell clonality, higher than tumor, which suggests more focused antigenic responses in the uninvolved tumor-adjacent lung. Of the top 100 tumor clones, a median of approximately 60 were detected in paired uninvolved adjacent lung; about 28 were also among that lung's top 100.

Taken from cysteine to phenylalanine, the CDR3 has 14 residues. Solely the CDR3 DNA is kept, with 42 bases framed from the first base. Ends trimmed: V by 5 bases, J by 10 bases; bases unmatched to a gene: 5. Looking up the germline V gene yields CDR1 SGHTA and CDR2 FQGNSA. This clone showed up just once. Its antigen target is currently unknown. No quality values exist for individual bases; no much larger clone is one base distant. At diagnosis, peripheral blood, uninvolved tumor-adjacent lung and tumor were collected and stored as a combination of fresh-frozen and FFPE material. For TCR repertoire profiling, blood samples were analyzed as peripheral blood mononuclear cells.

The receptor comes from a man aged 40-75 years with stage I squamous cell lung carcinoma. Specimen: peripheral blood, collected before any cancer treatment. The rearrangement joined TRBV7-2 to TRBJ1-6; the central 10 bases match TRBD1. CDR3 loop: CASSPGQGRSPLHF. The DNA sequence follows: TGTGCCAGCAGCCCGGGACAGGGGAGGTCACCCCTCCACTTT. Here the CDR3 is joined to the reference TRBV7-2 and TRBJ1-6 genes, and the full variable domain is: GAGVSQSPSNKVTEKGKDVELRCDPISGHTALYWYRQSLGQGLEFLIYFQGNSAPDKSGLPSDRFSAERTGGSVSTLTIQRTQQEDSAVYLCASSPGQGRSPLHFGNGTRLTVT.